This is a list of T cell receptor beta chains from one sample in a study of blood T cell repertoires in COVID-19. Data came from immunoSEQ multiplex PCR; TCRdb stores just in-frame clones and leaves some out. Here the sample spans some 320,000 clones, more than 90% being singletons. Sequencing input: PBMCs or T cells enriched from blood (not recorded which). The receptor source for this set is a man aged 55 to 70 who had recovered from COVID-19. Both conserved end residues are part of each CDR3. The D gene is left open where the match is weak. Clone sizes are given selectively: once, few, many, or a class where the clone is expanded.

size	J	V	D	CDR3	DNA
few	TRBJ1-5	TRBV2	-	CASSGAPNQPQHF	TGTGCCAGCAGTGGGGCACCCAATCAGCCCCAGCATTTT
once	TRBJ1-1	TRBV3-1/TRBV3-2	-	CASSQGGNTEAFF	TGTGCCAGCAGCCAAGGAGGTAACACTGAAGCTTTCTTT
-	TRBJ2-5	TRBV7-2	-	CASSLSAGKETQYF	TGTGCCAGCAGCTTATCGGCAGGCAAAGAGACCCAGTACTTC
-	TRBJ1-1	TRBV29-1	-	CSADGAGARDTEAFF	TGCAGCGCCGACGGAGCAGGGGCTAGGGACACTGAAGCTTTCTTT
once	TRBJ2-1	TRBV7-2	-	CASSLGTERVNEQFF	TGTGCCAGCAGCTTAGGTACAGAAAGAGTCAATGAGCAGTTCTTC
-	TRBJ2-3	TRBV30	TRBD2	CAWSVLAGGGDTQYF	TGTGCCTGGAGTGTTCTTGCGGGAGGTGGAGATACGCAGTATTTT
once	TRBJ1-5	TRBV6-8	-	CASSYQNAGNQPQHF	TGTGCCAGCAGTTACCAGAACGCGGGGAATCAGCCCCAGCATTTT
-	TRBJ1-4	TRBV4-1	-	CASSPTGREREKLFF	TGCGCCAGCAGCCCCACCGGCCGGGAACGGGAAAAACTGTTTTTT
-	TRBJ2-1	TRBV25-1	TRBD2	CASSNIAGSRYEQFF	TGTGCCAGCAGTAATATAGCGGGAAGTAGGTATGAGCAGTTCTTC
-	TRBJ2-2	TRBV5-4	TRBD1	CASSVRDRNTGELFF	TGTGCCAGCAGCGTCCGGGACAGAAACACCGGGGAGCTGTTTTTT
-	TRBJ1-2	TRBV6-6	-	CASDLGGYGYTF	TGTGCCAGTGATCTGGGGGGCTATGGCTACACCTTC
-	TRBJ2-3	TRBV5-4	TRBD2	CASSGGASGKDTQYF	TGTGCCAGCAGCGGTGGGGCTAGCGGGAAGGATACGCAGTATTTT
-	TRBJ2-7	TRBV9	TRBD2	CASSVGVLAGVNEQYF	TGTGCCAGCAGCGTAGGAGTGCTAGCGGGAGTCAACGAGCAGTACTTC
-	TRBJ2-7	TRBV19	-	CASSTPGRIHEQYF	TGTGCCAGTAGTACCCCAGGAAGGATCCACGAGCAGTACTTC
-	TRBJ1-6	TRBV10-3	TRBD1	CAISESGQGNSPLHF	TGTGCCATCAGTGAGTCCGGACAGGGAAATTCACCCCTCCACTTT
-	TRBJ1-4	TRBV4-1	TRBD1	CASSQGRTGGKLFF	TGCGCCAGCAGCCAAGGAAGGACAGGAGGAAAACTGTTTTTT
-	TRBJ2-1	TRBV12-3/TRBV12-4	-	CATGTSYNEQFF	TGTGCCACCGGGACTTCCTACAATGAGCAGTTCTTC
-	TRBJ1-5	TRBV19	-	CASSQVDQPQHF	TGTGCCAGTAGTCAGGTGGATCAGCCCCAGCATTTT
-	TRBJ1-1	TRBV20-1	-	CSASPSGSLNTEAFF	TGCAGTGCTAGTCCTTCTGGCAGTCTGAACACTGAAGCTTTCTTT
-	TRBJ2-2	TRBV7-8	TRBD1	CASSSRQGIAGELFF	TGTGCCAGCAGCTCAAGACAGGGAATCGCCGGGGAGCTGTTTTTT